The present T cell receptor (beta chain) was sequenced within a study of CD8+ T cells in alopecia areata. A note on this clone: This same CDR3 is encoded by further DNA sequences in the sample.

The V gene lost 1 base and the J gene lost 2 bases, with 9 bases spanning the gap. This CDR3 region has 14 residues. Germline CDR1 and CDR2: MGHRA and YSYEKL. cDNA prepared by RNA extraction and subsequent reverse transcription served as the template for sequencing. The repertoire was sequenced with immunoSEQ multiplex PCR; TCRdb's copy has only in-frame clones and lacks some. The sample consists of about 200,000 clones, 56% of them appearing once. The V gene is TRBV4-1, the J gene TRBJ2-7; D may be TRBD1 or TRBD2 (5 bases each). The clonotype originates from a human donor in good health. Material: CD8+ T cells sorted from blood. The chain's CDR3 is CASSQGTGPYEQYF. CDR3 DNA: TGCGCCAGCAGCCAAGGTACGGGGCCCTACGAGCAGTACTTC.